This T cell receptor (beta chain) was documented in a study of cytomegalovirus exposure and HLA in healthy donors. CDR3 length equals 13 residues. V lost 3 bases to trimming and J lost 1 base, with 8 bases between them. Germline CDR1 reads SGHNT; CDR2 reads YYREEE (reference sequence). Concerning this clone: The antigen remains unidentified.

With 60 Vbeta and 13 Jbeta primers, the PCR was carried out. The protocol was immunoSEQ multiplex PCR, while the TCRdb copy is restricted to in-frame clones and leaves out a portion. The sample holds fewer than 85,000 clones. Broader study findings: Apart from CMV serostatus, no immune exposure information was available. An apparent linkage of common viral pathogens to several of the most significant clusters emerged in a later analysis.

The rearrangement joins TRBV5-4 to TRBJ2-7; D perhaps matches TRBD1 (6 bases). The TCR sequence derives from a female donor in good health and CMV-seropositive. Sequenced input: PBMCs. The CDR3 DNA reads TGTGCCAGCAGCTGGGACACTTCCTACGAGCAGTACTTC. Encoded protein: CASSWDTSYEQYF.